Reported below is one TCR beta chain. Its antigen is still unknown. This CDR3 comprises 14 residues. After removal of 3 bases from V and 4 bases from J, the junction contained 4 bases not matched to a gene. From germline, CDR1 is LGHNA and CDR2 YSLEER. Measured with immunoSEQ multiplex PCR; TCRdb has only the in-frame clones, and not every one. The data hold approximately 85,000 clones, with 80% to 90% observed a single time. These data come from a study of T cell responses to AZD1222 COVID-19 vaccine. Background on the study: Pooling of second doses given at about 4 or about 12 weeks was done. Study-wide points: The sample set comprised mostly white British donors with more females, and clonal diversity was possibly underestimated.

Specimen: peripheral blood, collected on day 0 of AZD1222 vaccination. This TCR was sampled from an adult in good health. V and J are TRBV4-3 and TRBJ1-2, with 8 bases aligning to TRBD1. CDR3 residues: CASSQGRGLYGYTF. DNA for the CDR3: TGCGCCAGCAGCCAGGGCAGGGGGCTCTATGGCTACACCTTC.